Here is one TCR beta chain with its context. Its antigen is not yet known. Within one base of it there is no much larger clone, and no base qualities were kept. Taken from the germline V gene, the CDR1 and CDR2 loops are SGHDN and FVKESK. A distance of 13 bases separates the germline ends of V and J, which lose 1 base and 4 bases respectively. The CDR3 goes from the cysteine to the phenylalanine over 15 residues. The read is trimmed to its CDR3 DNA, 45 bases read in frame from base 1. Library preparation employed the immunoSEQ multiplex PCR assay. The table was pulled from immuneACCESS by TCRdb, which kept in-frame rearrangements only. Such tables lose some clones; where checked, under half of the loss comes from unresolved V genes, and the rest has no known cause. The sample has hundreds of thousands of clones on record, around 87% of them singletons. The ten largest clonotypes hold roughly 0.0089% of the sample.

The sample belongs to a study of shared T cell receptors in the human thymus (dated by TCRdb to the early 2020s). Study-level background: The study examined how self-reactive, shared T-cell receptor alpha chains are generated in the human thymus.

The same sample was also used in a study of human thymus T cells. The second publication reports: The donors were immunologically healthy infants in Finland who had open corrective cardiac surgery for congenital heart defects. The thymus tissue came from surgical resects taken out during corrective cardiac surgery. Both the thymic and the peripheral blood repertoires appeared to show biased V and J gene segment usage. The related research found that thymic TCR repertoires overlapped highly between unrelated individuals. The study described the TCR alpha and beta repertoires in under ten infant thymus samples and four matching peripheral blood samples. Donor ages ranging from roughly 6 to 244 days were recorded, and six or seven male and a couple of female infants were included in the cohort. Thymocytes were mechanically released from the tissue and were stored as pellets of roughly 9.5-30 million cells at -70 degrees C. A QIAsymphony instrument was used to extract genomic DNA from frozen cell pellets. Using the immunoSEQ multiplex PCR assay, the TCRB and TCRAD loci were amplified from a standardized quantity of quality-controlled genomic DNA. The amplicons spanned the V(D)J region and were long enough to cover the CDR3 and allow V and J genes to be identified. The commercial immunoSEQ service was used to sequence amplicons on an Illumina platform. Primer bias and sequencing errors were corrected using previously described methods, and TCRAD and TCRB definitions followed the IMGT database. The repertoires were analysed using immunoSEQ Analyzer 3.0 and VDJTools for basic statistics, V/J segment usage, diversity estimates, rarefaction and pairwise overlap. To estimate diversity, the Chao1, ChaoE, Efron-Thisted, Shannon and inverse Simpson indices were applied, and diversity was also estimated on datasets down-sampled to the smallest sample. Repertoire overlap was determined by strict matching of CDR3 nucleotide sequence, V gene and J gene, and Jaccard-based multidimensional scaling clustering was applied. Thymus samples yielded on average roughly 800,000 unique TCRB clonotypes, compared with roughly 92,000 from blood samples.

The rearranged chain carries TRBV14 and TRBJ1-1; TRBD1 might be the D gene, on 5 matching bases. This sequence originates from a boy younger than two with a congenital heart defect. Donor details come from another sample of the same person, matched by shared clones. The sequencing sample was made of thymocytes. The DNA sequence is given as TGTGCCAGCAGCCAAGTTCCGGGGGAATTCACTGAAGCTTTCTTT. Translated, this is CASSQVPGEFTEAFF.